What follows is one TCR beta chain and its context. Repertoires were generated with immunoSEQ multiplex PCR, while TCRdb's copy carries only in-frame clones and drops some. The repertoire holds some 28,000 clones, with approximately 92% as singletons. The record originates from a study of T cell changes during pregnancy in multiple sclerosis. The CDR3 totals 14 residues. With V trimmed by 5 bases and J by 8 bases, 11 bases remained unmatched. Germline V gene data show CDR1 as SEHNR and CDR2 as FQNEAQ (reference sequence). This sample comprised CD4+ T cells from peripheral blood mononuclear cells, obtained in the first trimester of pregnancy. This sequence was found in a female donor with multiple sclerosis, enrolled in a pregnancy study. V and J are TRBV7-9 and TRBJ1-2; TRBD1 aligns across 7 bases. CDR3 region: CASSAGDRLRGYTF. CDR3 bases: TGTGCCAGCAGCGCTGGGGACAGATTGAGGGGCTACACCTTC.